This T cell receptor beta chain was captured in a study of response to subunit inactivated influenza vaccine. Via MiXCR, TCRdb re-called the RT-PCR reads, giving one row per CDR3 protein. There are around 600,000 distinct CDR3 sequences in the sample; about 10% occur only once, and approximately 9.9% lies in the top ten. Germline V gene data show CDR1 as SGHVS and CDR2 as FQNEAQ. The CDR3 covers 19 residues. Unmatched junction bases numbered 10, after V lost 0 bases and J lost 3 bases. The sample was also linked to a second study, of T cells expressing NK-cell markers. As reported in that work: Generation of TCR beta cDNA was performed by 5'RACE template switching incorporating UMIs. The authors derived TCR beta repertoires from sorted CD3+CD56+NKG2C+, CD3+CD56+NKG2C- and CD3+CD56-NKG2C+ T cells. Seven of the eight sequenced donors were classified as HCMV-seropositive, and one was classified as seronegative. Roughly 1.0-7.0% of CD8+ T cells in about six donors belonged to dominant NKG2C+ clonotypes. In a handful of donors, these clonotypes also led the CD3+CD56-NKG2C+ fraction.

The receptor was isolated from a man aged 50-59 years who received an inactivated influenza vaccine. This chain connects TRBV7-8 to TRBJ2-3; 12 bases fit TRBD2. Specimen: PBMCs from blood, collected on the day of vaccination. CDR3 in amino acids: CASSLARQTSGGQTDTQYF. CDR3 DNA sequence: TGTGCCAGCAGCTTAGCGAGGCAGACTAGCGGGGGTCAAACAGATACGCAGTATTTT.